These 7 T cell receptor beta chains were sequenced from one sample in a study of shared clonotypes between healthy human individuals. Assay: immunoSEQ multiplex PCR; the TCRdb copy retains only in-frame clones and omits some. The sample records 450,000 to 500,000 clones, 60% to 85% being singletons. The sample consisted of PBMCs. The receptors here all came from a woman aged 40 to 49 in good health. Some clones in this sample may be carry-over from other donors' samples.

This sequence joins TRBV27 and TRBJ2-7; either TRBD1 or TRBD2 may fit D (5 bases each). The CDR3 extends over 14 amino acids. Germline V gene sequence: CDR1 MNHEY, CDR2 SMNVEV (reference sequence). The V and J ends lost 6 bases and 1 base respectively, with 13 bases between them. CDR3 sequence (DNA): TGTGCCAGCAGATCCTTGGGACGTTCCTACGAGCAGTACTTC. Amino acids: CASRSLGRSYEQYF.

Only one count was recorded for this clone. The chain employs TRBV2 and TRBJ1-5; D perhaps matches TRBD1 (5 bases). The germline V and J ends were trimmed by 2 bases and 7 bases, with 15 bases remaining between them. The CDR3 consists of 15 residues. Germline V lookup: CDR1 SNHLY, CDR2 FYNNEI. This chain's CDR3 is CASSETQGRSQPQHF. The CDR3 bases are TGTGCCAGCAGTGAAACCCAGGGTCGGTCACAGCCCCAGCATTTT. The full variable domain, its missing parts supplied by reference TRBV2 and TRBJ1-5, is EPEVTQTPSHQVTQMGQEVILRCVPISNHLYFYWYRQILGQKVEFLVSFYNNEISEKSEIFDDQFSVERPDGSNFTLKIRSTKLEDSAMYFCASSETQGRSQPQHFGDGTRLSIL.

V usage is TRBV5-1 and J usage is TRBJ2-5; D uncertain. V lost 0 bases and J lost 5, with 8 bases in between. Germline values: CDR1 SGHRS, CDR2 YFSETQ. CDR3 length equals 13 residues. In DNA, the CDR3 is TGCGCCAGCAGCTTGGAAATGAGGGAGACCCAGTACTTC. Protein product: CASSLEMRETQYF.

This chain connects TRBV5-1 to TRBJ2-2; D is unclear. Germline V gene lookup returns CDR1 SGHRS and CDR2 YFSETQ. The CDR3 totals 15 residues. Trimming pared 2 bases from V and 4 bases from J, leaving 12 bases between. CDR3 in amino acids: CASSFSQSGTGELFF. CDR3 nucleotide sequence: TGCGCCAGCAGCTTCTCCCAGTCGGGCACCGGGGAGCTGTTTTTT.

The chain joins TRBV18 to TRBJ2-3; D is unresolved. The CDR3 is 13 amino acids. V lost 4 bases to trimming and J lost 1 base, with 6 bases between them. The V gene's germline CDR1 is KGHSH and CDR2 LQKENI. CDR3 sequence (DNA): TGTGCCAGCTCACGGCTGGGCACAGATACGCAGTATTTT. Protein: CASSRLGTDTQYF. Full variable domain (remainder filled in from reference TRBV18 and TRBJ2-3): NAGVMQNPRHLVRRRGQEARLRCSPMKGHSHVYWYRQLPEEGLKFMVYLQKENIIDESGMPKERFSAEFPKEGPSILRIQQVVRGDSAAYFCASSRLGTDTQYFGPGTRLTVL.

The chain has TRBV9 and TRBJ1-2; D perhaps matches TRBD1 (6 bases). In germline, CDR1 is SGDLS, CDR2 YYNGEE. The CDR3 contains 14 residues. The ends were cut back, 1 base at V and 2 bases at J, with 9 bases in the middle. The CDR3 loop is CASSVMDRNYGYTF. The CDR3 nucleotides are TGTGCCAGCAGCGTAATGGACAGAAACTATGGCTACACCTTC. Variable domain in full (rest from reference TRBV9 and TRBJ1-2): DSGVTQTPKHLITATGQRVTLRCSPRSGDLSVYWYQQSLDQGLQFLIQYYNGEERAKGNILERFSAQQFPDLHSELNLSSLELGDSALYFCASSVMDRNYGYTFGSGTRLTVV.

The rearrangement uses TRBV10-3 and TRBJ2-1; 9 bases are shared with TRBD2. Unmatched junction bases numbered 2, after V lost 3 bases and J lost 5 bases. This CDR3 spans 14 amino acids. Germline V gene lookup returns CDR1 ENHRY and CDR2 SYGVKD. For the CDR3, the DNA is TGTGCCATCAGTGATCGCGGGAGGGACAATGAGCAGTTCTTC. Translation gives CAISDRGRDNEQFF.